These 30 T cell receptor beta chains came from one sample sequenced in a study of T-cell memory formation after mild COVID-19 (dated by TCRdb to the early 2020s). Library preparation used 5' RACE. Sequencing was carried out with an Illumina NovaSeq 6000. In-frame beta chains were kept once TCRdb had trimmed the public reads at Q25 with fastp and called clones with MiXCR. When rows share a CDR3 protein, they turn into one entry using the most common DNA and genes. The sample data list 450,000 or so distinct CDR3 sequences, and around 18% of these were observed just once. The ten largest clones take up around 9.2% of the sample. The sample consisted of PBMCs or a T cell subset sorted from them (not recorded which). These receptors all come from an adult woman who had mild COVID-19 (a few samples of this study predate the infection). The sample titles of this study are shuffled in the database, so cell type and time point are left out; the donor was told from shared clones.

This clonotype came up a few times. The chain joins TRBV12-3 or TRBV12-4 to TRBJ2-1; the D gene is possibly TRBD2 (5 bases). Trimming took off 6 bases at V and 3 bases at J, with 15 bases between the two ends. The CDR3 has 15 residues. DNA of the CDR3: TGTGCCAGCAGGCGTGGACTGGAAGACTACAATGAGCAGTTCTTC. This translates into CASRRGLEDYNEQFF.

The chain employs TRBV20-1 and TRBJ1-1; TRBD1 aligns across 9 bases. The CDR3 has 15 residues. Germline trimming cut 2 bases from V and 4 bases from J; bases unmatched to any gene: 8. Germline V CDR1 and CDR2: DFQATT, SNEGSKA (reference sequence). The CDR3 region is CSARNPGQGFTEAFF. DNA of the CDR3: TGCAGTGCTAGAAATCCGGGACAGGGATTCACTGAAGCTTTCTTT.

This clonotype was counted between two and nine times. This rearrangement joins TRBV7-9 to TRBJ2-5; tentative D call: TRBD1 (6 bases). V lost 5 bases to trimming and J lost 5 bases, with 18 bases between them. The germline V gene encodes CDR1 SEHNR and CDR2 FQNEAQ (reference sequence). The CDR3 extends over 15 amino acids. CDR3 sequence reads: CASSPPGTGFETQYF. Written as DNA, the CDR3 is TGTGCCAGCAGCCCTCCTGGTACAGGGTTTGAGACCCAGTACTTC.

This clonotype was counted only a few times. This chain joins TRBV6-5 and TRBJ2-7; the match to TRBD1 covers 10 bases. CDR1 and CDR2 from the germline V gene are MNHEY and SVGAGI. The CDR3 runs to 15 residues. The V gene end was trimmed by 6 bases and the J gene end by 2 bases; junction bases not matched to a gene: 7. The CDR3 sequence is CASRHRDRGAYEQYF. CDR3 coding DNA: TGTGCCAGCAGGCACCGGGACAGGGGTGCCTACGAGCAGTACTTC.

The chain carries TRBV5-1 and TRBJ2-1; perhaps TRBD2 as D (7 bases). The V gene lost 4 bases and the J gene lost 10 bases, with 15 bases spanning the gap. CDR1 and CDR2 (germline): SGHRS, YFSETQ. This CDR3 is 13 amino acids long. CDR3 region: CASSHVGGREQFF. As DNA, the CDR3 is TGCGCCAGCAGCCACGTCGGGGGGCGGGAGCAGTTCTTC.

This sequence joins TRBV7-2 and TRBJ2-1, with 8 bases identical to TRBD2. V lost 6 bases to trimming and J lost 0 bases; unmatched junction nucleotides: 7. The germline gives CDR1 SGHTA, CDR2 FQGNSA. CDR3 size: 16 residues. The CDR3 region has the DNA TGTGCCAGCAGTTACCTCCTAGCGGGCTCCTACAATGAGCAGTTCTTC. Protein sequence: CASSYLLAGSYNEQFF.

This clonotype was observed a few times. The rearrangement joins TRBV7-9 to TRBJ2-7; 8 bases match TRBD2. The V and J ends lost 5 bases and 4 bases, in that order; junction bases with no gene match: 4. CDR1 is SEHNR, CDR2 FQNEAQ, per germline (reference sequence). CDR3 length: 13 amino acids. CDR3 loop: CASSTSGKYEQYF. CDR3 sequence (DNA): TGTGCCAGCAGCACTAGCGGCAAATACGAGCAGTACTTC.

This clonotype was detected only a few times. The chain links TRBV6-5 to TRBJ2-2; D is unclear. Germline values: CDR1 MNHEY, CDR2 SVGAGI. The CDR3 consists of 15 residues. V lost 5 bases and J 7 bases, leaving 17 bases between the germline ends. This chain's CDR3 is CASSKRASTDGELFF. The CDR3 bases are TGTGCCAGCAGTAAAAGGGCCTCGACCGACGGGGAGCTGTTTTTT.

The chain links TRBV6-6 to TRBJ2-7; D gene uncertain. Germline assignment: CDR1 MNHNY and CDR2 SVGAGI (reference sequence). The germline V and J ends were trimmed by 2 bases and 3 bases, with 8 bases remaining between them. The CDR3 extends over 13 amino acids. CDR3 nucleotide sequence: TGTGCCAGCAGTTACGATAGGAGCTACGAGCAGTACTTC. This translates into CASSYDRSYEQYF.

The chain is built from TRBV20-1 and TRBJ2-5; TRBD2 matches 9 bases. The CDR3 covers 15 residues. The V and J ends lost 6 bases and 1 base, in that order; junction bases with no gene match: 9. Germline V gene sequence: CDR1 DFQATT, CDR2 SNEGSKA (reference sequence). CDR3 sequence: CSAGGLAGTQETQYF. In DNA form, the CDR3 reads TGCAGTGCAGGGGGTCTAGCGGGGACCCAAGAGACCCAGTACTTC.

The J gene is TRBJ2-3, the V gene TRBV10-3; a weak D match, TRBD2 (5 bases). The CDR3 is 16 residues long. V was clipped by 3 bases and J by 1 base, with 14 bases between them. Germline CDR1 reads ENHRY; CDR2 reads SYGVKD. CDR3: CAISDSRESGTDTQYF. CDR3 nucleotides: TGTGCCATCAGTGATAGTAGGGAGTCAGGCACAGATACGCAGTATTTT.

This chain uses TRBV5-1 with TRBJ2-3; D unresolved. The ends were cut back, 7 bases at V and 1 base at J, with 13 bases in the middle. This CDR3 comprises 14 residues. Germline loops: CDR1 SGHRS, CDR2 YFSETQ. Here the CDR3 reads CASFLDRRTDTQYF. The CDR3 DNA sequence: TGCGCCAGCTTTCTGGACCGACGCACAGATACGCAGTATTTT. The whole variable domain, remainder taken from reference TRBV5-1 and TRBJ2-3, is KAGVTQTPRYLIKTRGQQVTLSCSPISGHRSVSWYQQTPGQGLQFLFEYFSETQRNKGNFPGRFSGRQFSNSRSEMNVSTLELGDSALYLCASFLDRRTDTQYFGPGTRLTVL.

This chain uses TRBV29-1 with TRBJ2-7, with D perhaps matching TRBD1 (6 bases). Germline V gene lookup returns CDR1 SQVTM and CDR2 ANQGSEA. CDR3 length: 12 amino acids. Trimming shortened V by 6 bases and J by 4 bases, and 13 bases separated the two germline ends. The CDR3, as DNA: TGCAGCGTGACAACAGGGTTGTACGAGCAGTACTTC. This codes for CSVTTGLYEQYF.

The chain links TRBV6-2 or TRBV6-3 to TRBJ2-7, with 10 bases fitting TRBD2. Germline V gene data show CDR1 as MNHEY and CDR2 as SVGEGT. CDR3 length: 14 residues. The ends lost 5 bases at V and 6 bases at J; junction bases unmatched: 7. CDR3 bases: TGTGCCAGCAGTCTCAGCGGGAGGGCCTTCGAGCAGTACTTC. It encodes CASSLSGRAFEQYF.

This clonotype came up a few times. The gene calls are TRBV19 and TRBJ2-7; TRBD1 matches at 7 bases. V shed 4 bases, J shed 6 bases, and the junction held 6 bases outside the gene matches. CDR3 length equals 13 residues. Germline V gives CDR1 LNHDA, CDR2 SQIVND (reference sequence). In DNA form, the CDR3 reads TGTGCCAGTAGTACGGGACAGCTCGCCGAGCAGTACTTC. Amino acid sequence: CASSTGQLAEQYF. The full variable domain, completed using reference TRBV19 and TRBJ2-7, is DGGITQSPKYLFRKEGQNVTLSCEQNLNHDAMYWYRQDPGQGLRLIYYSQIVNDFQKGDIAEGYSVSREKKESFPLTVTSAQKNPTAFYLCASSTGQLAEQYFGPGTRLTVT.

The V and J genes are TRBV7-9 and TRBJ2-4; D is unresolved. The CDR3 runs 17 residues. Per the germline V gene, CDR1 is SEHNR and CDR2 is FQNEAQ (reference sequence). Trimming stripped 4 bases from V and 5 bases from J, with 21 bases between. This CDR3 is CASSSSSRPKPENIQYF. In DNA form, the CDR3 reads TGTGCCAGCAGCTCGAGTAGTCGGCCCAAGCCCGAAAACATTCAGTACTTC.

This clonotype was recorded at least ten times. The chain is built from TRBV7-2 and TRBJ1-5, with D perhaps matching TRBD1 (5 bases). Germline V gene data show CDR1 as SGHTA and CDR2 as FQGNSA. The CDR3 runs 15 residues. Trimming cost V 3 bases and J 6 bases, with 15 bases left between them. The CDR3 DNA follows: TGTGCCAGCAGCTTCGACACGGGGCGCGGTCAGCCCCAGCATTTT. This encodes CASSFDTGRGQPQHF.

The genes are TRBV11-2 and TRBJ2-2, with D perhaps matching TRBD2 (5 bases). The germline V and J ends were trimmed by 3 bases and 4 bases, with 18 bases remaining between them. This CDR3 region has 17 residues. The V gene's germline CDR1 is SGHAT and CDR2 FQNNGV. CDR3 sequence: CASSLGPEGRFTGELFF. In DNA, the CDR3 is TGTGCCAGCAGCTTGGGTCCTGAGGGCCGCTTCACCGGGGAGCTGTTTTTT.

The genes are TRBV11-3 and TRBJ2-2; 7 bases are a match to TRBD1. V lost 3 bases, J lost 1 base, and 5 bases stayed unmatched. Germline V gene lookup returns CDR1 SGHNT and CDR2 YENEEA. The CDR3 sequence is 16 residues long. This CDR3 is CASSFPTGMNTGELFF. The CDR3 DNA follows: TGTGCCAGCAGCTTCCCGACAGGGATGAACACCGGGGAGCTGTTTTTT.

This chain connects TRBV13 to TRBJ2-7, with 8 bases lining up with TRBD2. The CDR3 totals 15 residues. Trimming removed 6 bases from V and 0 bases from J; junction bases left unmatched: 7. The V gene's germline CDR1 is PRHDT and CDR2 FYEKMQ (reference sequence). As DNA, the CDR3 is TGTGCCAGCAGTTCCCCGGGACTAGTCTCCTACGAGCAGTACTTC. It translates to CASSSPGLVSYEQYF.

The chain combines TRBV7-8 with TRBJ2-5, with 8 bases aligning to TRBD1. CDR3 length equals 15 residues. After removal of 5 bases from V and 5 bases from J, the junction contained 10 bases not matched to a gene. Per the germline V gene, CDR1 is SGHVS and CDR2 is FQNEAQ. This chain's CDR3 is CASSRRQGIMETQYF. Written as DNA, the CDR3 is TGTGCCAGCAGCCGCCGACAGGGGATCATGGAGACCCAGTACTTC.

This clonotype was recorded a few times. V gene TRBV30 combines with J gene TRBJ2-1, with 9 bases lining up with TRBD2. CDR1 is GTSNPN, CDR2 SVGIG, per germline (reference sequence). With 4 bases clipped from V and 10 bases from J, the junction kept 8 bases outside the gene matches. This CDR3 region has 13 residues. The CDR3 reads CAWNPSGGPEQFF. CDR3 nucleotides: TGTGCCTGGAACCCGAGCGGGGGGCCGGAGCAGTTCTTC.

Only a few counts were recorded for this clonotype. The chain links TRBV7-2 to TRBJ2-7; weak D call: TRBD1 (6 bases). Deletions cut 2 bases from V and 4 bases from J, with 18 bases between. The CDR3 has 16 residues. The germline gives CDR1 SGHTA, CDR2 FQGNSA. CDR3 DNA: TGTGCCAGCAGCTTAAATCGCAGGGGCCTGAAGTACGAGCAGTACTTC. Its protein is CASSLNRRGLKYEQYF.

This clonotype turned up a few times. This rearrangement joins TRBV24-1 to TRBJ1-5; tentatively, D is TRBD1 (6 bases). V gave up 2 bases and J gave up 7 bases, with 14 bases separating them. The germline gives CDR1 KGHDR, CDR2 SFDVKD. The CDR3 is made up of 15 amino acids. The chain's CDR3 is CATSDSTGYGQPQHF. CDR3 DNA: TGTGCCACCAGTGATTCAACAGGGTACGGGCAGCCCCAGCATTTT.

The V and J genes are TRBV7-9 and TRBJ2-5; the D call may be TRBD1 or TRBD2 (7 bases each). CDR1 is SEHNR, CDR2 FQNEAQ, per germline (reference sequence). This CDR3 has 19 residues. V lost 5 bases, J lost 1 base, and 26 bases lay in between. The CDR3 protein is CASSTTRGLLAALQETQYF. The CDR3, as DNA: TGTGCCAGCAGCACAACTAGGGGGCTCCTAGCGGCCCTCCAAGAGACCCAGTACTTC.

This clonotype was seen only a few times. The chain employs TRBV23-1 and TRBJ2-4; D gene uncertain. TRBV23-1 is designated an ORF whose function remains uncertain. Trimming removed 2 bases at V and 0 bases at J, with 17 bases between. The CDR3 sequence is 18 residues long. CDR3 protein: CASSQTTPGLLAKNIQYF. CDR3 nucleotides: TGCGCCAGCAGTCAAACGACACCCGGCCTACTAGCCAAAAACATTCAGTACTTC.

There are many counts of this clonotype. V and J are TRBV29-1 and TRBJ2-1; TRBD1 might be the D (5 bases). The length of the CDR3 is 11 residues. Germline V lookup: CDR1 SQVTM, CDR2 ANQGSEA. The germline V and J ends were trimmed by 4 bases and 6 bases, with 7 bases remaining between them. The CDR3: CSVGQINEQFF. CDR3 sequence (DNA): TGCAGCGTTGGACAGATCAATGAGCAGTTCTTC.

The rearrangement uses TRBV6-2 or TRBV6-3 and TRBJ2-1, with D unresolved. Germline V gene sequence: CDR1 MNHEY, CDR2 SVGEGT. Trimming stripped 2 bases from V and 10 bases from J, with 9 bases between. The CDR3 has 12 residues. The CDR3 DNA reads TGTGCCAGCAGTTACGAGACTGAGGAGCAGTTCTTC. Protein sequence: CASSYETEEQFF.

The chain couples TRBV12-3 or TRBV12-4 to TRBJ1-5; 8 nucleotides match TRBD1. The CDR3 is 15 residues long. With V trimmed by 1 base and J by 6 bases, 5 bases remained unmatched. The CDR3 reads CASSLGQGNAQPQHF. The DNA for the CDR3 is TGTGCCAGCAGTTTAGGACAGGGGAATGCTCAGCCCCAGCATTTT.

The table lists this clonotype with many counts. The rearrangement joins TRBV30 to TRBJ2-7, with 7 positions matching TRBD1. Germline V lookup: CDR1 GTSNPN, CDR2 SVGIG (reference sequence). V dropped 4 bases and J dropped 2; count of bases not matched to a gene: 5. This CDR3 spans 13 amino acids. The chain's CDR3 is CAWTPGQTYEQYF. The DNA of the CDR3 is TGTGCCTGGACCCCGGGACAGACCTACGAGCAGTACTTC.